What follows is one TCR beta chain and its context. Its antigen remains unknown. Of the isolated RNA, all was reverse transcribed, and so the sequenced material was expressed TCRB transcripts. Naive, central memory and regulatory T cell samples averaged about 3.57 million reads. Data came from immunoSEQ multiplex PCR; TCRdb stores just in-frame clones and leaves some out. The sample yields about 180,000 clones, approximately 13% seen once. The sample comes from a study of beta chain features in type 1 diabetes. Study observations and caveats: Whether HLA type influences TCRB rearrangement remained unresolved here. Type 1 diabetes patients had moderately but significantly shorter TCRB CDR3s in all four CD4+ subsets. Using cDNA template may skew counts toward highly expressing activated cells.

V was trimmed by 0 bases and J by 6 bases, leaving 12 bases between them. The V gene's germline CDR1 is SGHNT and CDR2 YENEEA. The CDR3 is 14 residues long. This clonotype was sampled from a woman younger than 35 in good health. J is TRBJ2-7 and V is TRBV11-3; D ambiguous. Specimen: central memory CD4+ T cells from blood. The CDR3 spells CASSLEPPPSEQYF. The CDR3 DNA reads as TGTGCCAGCAGCTTAGAGCCACCGCCGAGCGAGCAGTACTTC.